The clone carrying this TCR beta chain has a count of ten or more. Its specificity is unknown. The J segment lost 0 bases and the V segment lost 5 bases, leaving 8 bases of the junction unmatched. The CDR3 extends over 16 amino acids. Germline assignment: CDR1 MDHEN and CDR2 SYDVKM. This entry belongs to a study of T cells in Graves' hyperthyroidism and ophthalmopathy. Study findings and constraints: Peripheral blood also featured most of the thyroid clonotypes expanded above 0.001.

Authors of the study amplified TCR beta CDR3 regions from RNA transcripts. TCR CDR3 regions were first amplified by RT-PCR with HTBI primers. TCRdb re-called the multiplex PCR reads with MiXCR, one entry per CDR3 protein. The sample shows 600,000 to 750,000 distinct CDR3 sequences, 15% to 20% of them seen only once. Graves' hyperthyroidism without ophthalmopathy progression within 18 months was termed stable. The study enrolled patients aged 18 to 65 with newly diagnosed hyperthyroidism of under 2 months' duration. The sequencing sample was made of blood. The TCR sequence derives from a man aged 50 or older with Graves' hyperthyroidism. J is TRBJ2-3 and V is TRBV28, with 7 bases matching TRBD2. The CDR3 DNA reads as TGTGCCAGCAGTCAAACGGGACTACCAAGCACAGATACGCAGTATTTT. As protein: CASSQTGLPSTDTQYF.